The rows below give T cell receptor beta chains drawn from one sample of a study of cytomegalovirus exposure and HLA in healthy donors. TCRdb's copy holds only in-frame clones and misses some; the assay was immunoSEQ multiplex PCR. The sample carries over 75,000 clones, over 60% recorded once. The sequenced material came from PBMCs. The receptors were sampled from a male donor in good health and CMV-seropositive. CDR3s include the opening cysteine and the closing phenylalanine or tryptophan. The order of the fields is J gene, V gene, D gene, clone size, CDR3 protein, CDR3 DNA. A D gene is named only where the DNA matches it firmly. Clone size is stated in some rows and not others, as once, few, many or a class when expanded.

J gene: TRBJ2-5
V gene: TRBV9
D gene: -
clone size: -
CDR3 protein: CASSGGTLQETQYF
CDR3 DNA: TGTGCCAGCAGCGGAGGGACTTTACAAGAGACCCAGTACTTC

J gene: TRBJ2-7
V gene: TRBV18
D gene: TRBD2
clone size: -
CDR3 protein: CASSPPFGTSGGTYEQYF
CDR3 DNA: TGTGCCAGCTCACCACCCTTTGGGACTAGCGGGGGGACCTACGAGCAGTACTTC

J gene: TRBJ1-4
V gene: TRBV7-9
D gene: TRBD1
clone size: -
CDR3 protein: CASSSSGYRGEIEKLFF
CDR3 DNA: TGTGCCAGCAGCTCCTCGGGTTACAGGGGAGAGATTGAAAAACTGTTTTTT

J gene: TRBJ1-2
V gene: TRBV5-6
D gene: TRBD1
clone size: once
CDR3 protein: CASSQGQVLSLGYGYTF
CDR3 DNA: TGTGCCAGCAGCCAAGGACAGGTTTTATCGCTAGGCTATGGCTACACCTTC

J gene: TRBJ1-1
V gene: TRBV29-1
D gene: -
clone size: few
CDR3 protein: CSVDPWGGPNTEAFF
CDR3 DNA: TGCAGCGTTGACCCCTGGGGCGGCCCCAACACTGAAGCTTTCTTT

J gene: TRBJ1-1
V gene: TRBV19
D gene: -
clone size: -
CDR3 protein: CASSIARGLNTEAFF
CDR3 DNA: TGTGCCAGTAGTATAGCTAGAGGTTTGAACACTGAAGCTTTCTTT

J gene: TRBJ2-1
V gene: TRBV7-2
D gene: -
clone size: -
CDR3 protein: CASSLGGGGSYNEQFF
CDR3 DNA: TGTGCCAGCAGCTTAGGTGGGGGAGGCTCCTACAATGAGCAGTTCTTC

J gene: TRBJ2-1
V gene: TRBV12-5
D gene: -
clone size: -
CDR3 protein: CASGPGGLTEQFF
CDR3 DNA: TGTGCTAGTGGCCCGGGGGGCCTGACTGAGCAGTTCTTC

J gene: TRBJ1-1
V gene: TRBV30
D gene: -
clone size: -
CDR3 protein: CAWSVGGHTEAFF
CDR3 DNA: TGTGCCTGGAGTGTGGGGGGGCACACTGAAGCTTTCTTT

J gene: TRBJ1-5
V gene: TRBV2
D gene: -
clone size: -
CDR3 protein: CASSVGSSGNQPQHF
CDR3 DNA: TGTGCCAGCAGTGTGGGTTCAAGCGGGAATCAGCCCCAGCATTTT

J gene: TRBJ2-1
V gene: TRBV29-1
D gene: -
clone size: -
CDR3 protein: CSVEMWGGVYNEQFF
CDR3 DNA: TGCAGCGTTGAGATGTGGGGAGGAGTATACAATGAGCAGTTCTTC

J gene: TRBJ1-2
V gene: TRBV6-6
D gene: TRBD1
clone size: -
CDR3 protein: CASSAAGTGPGGYTF
CDR3 DNA: TGTGCCAGCAGTGCAGCCGGGACAGGGCCGGGAGGCTACACCTTC

J gene: TRBJ1-2
V gene: TRBV5-1
D gene: TRBD1
clone size: once
CDR3 protein: CASSLVGTGYGYTF
CDR3 DNA: TGCGCCAGCAGCTTGGTAGGGACAGGCTATGGCTACACCTTC

J gene: TRBJ2-1
V gene: TRBV30
D gene: -
clone size: -
CDR3 protein: CAWSVGRDEQFF
CDR3 DNA: TGTGCCTGGAGTGTAGGGAGAGATGAGCAGTTCTTC

J gene: TRBJ1-3
V gene: TRBV5-1
D gene: TRBD1
clone size: -
CDR3 protein: CASSLRGEGNTIYF
CDR3 DNA: TGCGCCAGCAGCCTCAGGGGGGAAGGAAACACCATATATTTT

J gene: TRBJ1-2
V gene: TRBV30
D gene: -
clone size: -
CDR3 protein: CAWNSDSYGYTF
CDR3 DNA: TGTGCCTGGAACTCGGACAGCTATGGCTACACCTTC